A selection of T cell receptor beta chains follows, all from one sample in a study of CDR3 diversity in severe acne. TCRdb itself ran the PCR reads through MiXCR, one entry per CDR3 protein. Of more than 85,000 distinct CDR3 sequences listed, 45% to 55% are singletons. The source material was blood. Receptor source: a male donor in good health, serving as a control. Each CDR3 is given with its conserved first and last residue. The order of the fields is CDR3 DNA, CDR3 protein, clone size, J gene, V gene, D gene. The D gene is left open where the match is weak. Some rows mark clone size as missing; the rest say once, few, many or name a class of expanded clone.

TGTGCCACCAGCAGAGGGGCCCCTTCCATCGAGCAGTACTTC	CATSRGAPSIEQYF	NA	TRBJ2-7	TRBV15	NA
TGCGCCAGCAGTGCGGGAAGGGGCCTCTATGGCTACACCTTC	CASSAGRGLYGYTF	many	TRBJ1-2	TRBV10-1	NA
TGTGCCAGCAGTTTGAAAGTAGCGGGAGGAGGGCCCTACAATGAGCAGTTCTTC	CASSLKVAGGGPYNEQFF	many	TRBJ2-1	TRBV27	TRBD2
TGTGCCATCAGTCAACAGGGAACTAGCGGGATGAGAGGGTCCTACGAGCAGTACTTC	CAISQQGTSGMRGSYEQYF	NA	TRBJ2-7	TRBV10-3	TRBD2
TGTGCCAGCCCAAGACTACGGGGGCTCACCGGGGAGCTGTTTTTT	CASPRLRGLTGELFF	NA	TRBJ2-2	TRBV18	NA
TGTGCCAGCAGGGACACAGCTCACACCGGGGAGCTGTTTTTT	CASRDTAHTGELFF	NA	TRBJ2-2	TRBV6-1	NA
TGTGCCAGCAGCTTCGGCGGGACTAGCGGTGACGAGCAGTACTTC	CASSFGGTSGDEQYF	NA	TRBJ2-7	TRBV11-3	TRBD2
TGTCACAGTTCGCAGGGGGCAAGCTACGAGCAGTACTTC	CHSSQGASYEQYF	NA	TRBJ2-7	TRBV7-6	TRBD1
TGTGCCAGCAGCGTAGTAAGCAGAGATACGCAGTATTTT	CASSVVSRDTQYF	NA	TRBJ2-3	TRBV6-5	NA
TGTGCCTGTGGGGGGCCCCGGCAGTACTTC	CACGGPRQYF	NA	TRBJ2-7	TRBV25-1	NA
TGCGCCAGTAATGATGAGGGACAGGGCTCCTACGAGCAGTACTTC	CASNDEGQGSYEQYF	NA	TRBJ2-7	TRBV5-1	TRBD1
TGTGCCAGCAGTTCCTGGACTGAAGCTTTCTTT	CASSSWTEAFF	few	TRBJ1-1	TRBV12-3/TRBV12-4	NA
TGTGCCAGCAGCCAAGGGGCCAACGTCCTGACTTTC	CASSQGANVLTF	NA	TRBJ2-6	TRBV9	NA
TGTGCCAGCAGCCCCGGGACAGGGGGCTATAGTTCACCCCTCCACTTT	CASSPGTGGYSSPLHF	NA	TRBJ1-6	TRBV14	TRBD1
TGCAGTGCTAGAGCTGGGGAGGGAATATCACCCCTCCACTTT	CSARAGEGISPLHF	NA	TRBJ1-6	TRBV20-1	NA
TGTGCCAGCAGCCCACGGGGACTAGCGGGAGGAGAGACCCAGTACTTC	CASSPRGLAGGETQYF	NA	TRBJ2-5	TRBV7-2	TRBD2
TGCGCCAGCAGCCCCCCCTGGGCAAGGGGGGGACAGGGCTCCTACGAGCAGTACTTC	CASSPPWARGGQGSYEQYF	NA	TRBJ2-7	TRBV4-1	TRBD1
TGTGCCAGCAGTGCCTGGACGGACAACACTGAAGCTTTCTTT	CASSAWTDNTEAFF	NA	TRBJ1-1	TRBV25-1	NA
TGTGCCAGCAGCTTAGGGCCCGCGCCAGAGACCCAGTACTTC	CASSLGPAPETQYF	NA	TRBJ2-5	TRBV7-9	NA
TGTGCCAGTAGTTCAGGGGTGCGTGGAAACACCATATATTTT	CASSSGVRGNTIYF	many	TRBJ1-3	TRBV19	NA
TGTGCCAGCAGCGCGACAGGGGGTTTTGGAAACACCATATATTTT	CASSATGGFGNTIYF	few	TRBJ1-3	TRBV7-8	TRBD1
TGTGCCAGCAGCCTCCAGACAGGGGGGGACGAGCAGTACTTC	CASSLQTGGDEQYF	NA	TRBJ2-7	TRBV7-9	TRBD1
TGTGCCAGCACCCCAGGACAGAATGGCTACACCTTC	CASTPGQNGYTF	NA	TRBJ1-2	TRBV12-3/TRBV12-4	NA
TGTGCCAGCGGTGGAGGAGCCTACACTGAAGCTTTCTTT	CASGGGAYTEAFF	NA	TRBJ1-1	TRBV25-1	NA
TGTGCCAGCAGTAGGGCCGGGGCGACGGCCTACGAGCAGTACTTC	CASSRAGATAYEQYF	few	TRBJ2-7	TRBV10-3	NA
TGCGCCAGCAGTGTCGGATCGGGACAGGGTCTTGAGCAGTTCTTC	CASSVGSGQGLEQFF	many	TRBJ2-1	TRBV10-1	TRBD1
TGCGGCGCTCCGATAGCGGGATGGGCAGATACGCGGTATTTT	CGAPIAGWADTRYF	NA	TRBJ2-3	TRBV20-1	TRBD2
TGTGCCAGTAGTCTTCAGCTGTCCGACGAGCAGTACTTC	CASSLQLSDEQYF	NA	TRBJ2-7	TRBV19	NA
TGTGCCAGCCAGGGGCCAGGCCCCGGGGAGCTGTTTTTT	CASQGPGPGELFF	NA	TRBJ2-2	TRBV11-2	NA
TGCGCCAGCAGCTTGGATGGCAGCTACGAGCAGTACTTC	CASSLDGSYEQYF	NA	TRBJ2-7	TRBV5-1	NA
TGTGCCACCAGTGATTTAAGGGGACGGGACAGGCCATCCTACGAGCAGTACTTC	CATSDLRGRDRPSYEQYF	few	TRBJ2-7	TRBV24-1	TRBD1
TGCAGCGTTAACCGTCGGTACACTGAAGCTTTCTTT	CSVNRRYTEAFF	few	TRBJ1-1	TRBV29-1	NA
TGTGCCAGCAGCTTAGGGACAGGGGATTTTCCAGATACGCAGTATTTT	CASSLGTGDFPDTQYF	many	TRBJ2-3	TRBV7-9	TRBD1
TGTGCCAGCAGTTATAGTCACACCGGGGAGCTGTTTTTT	CASSYSHTGELFF	NA	TRBJ2-2	TRBV6-5	NA
TGTGCCAACCCATTCGTGACAGGGGATTCACCCCTCCACTTT	CANPFVTGDSPLHF	many	TRBJ1-6	TRBV6-1	TRBD1
TGTGCCACCCGGGACGCACGTCCCGAGCAGTACTTC	CATRDARPEQYF	NA	TRBJ2-7	TRBV2	NA
TGCAGTGCTAATGGGGAGACCCAGTACTTC	CSANGETQYF	many	TRBJ2-5	TRBV20-1	NA
TGCAGTGCTAGTACTAAGGACGGCGCAAGCCAGTACTTC	CSASTKDGASQYF	NA	TRBJ2-5	TRBV20-1	NA
TGCGCCAGCAGCTGGACTCAGATATCTGAAGCTTTCTTT	CASSWTQISEAFF	NA	TRBJ1-1	TRBV5-1	NA
TGCGCCAGCAGCCACCCGGGAGAAGAAAATTCACCCCTCCACTTT	CASSHPGEENSPLHF	NA	TRBJ1-6	TRBV4-1	NA
TGTGCCATCAGCGCCGGGACAGGGGACTATGGCTACACCTTC	CAISAGTGDYGYTF	NA	TRBJ1-2	TRBV10-3	TRBD1
TGCGCCAGCAGCCAGGCGGGGAGCTCCGGCTCCTACGAGCAGTACTTC	CASSQAGSSGSYEQYF	many	TRBJ2-7	TRBV4-1	NA
TGTGCCTGGAGTCGGGACGGTAGTGAAAAACTGTTTTTT	CAWSRDGSEKLFF	NA	TRBJ1-4	TRBV30	NA
TGTGCCAGCAGGAGGAGACTCGGGGGAGTAGAGAACACCATATATTTT	CASRRRLGGVENTIYF	NA	TRBJ1-3	TRBV2	NA
TGCGCCAGCAGTGACAGGGACACCTTC	CASSDRDTF	NA	TRBJ1-2	TRBV10-2	NA
TGCAGCGTTGGGGGGGGTAGCTATGGCTACACCTTC	CSVGGGSYGYTF	few	TRBJ1-2	TRBV29-1	NA
TGCAGCGTTCAACCCGTAGGCACCGGGGAGCTGTTTTTT	CSVQPVGTGELFF	NA	TRBJ2-2	TRBV29-1	NA
TGTGCCAGCAGCGCCCAAACCGGGACAAGCACCGGAGAGCTGTTTTTT	CASSAQTGTSTGELFF	once	TRBJ2-2	TRBV11-2	NA
TGTGCCAGCAGCCCTAGCGGACTTTACGAGCAGTACTTC	CASSPSGLYEQYF	NA	TRBJ2-7	TRBV7-9	TRBD2
TGTGCCAGCAGTCGGGACAGGGCTGGCTACACCTTC	CASSRDRAGYTF	medium-sized	TRBJ1-2	TRBV2	TRBD1